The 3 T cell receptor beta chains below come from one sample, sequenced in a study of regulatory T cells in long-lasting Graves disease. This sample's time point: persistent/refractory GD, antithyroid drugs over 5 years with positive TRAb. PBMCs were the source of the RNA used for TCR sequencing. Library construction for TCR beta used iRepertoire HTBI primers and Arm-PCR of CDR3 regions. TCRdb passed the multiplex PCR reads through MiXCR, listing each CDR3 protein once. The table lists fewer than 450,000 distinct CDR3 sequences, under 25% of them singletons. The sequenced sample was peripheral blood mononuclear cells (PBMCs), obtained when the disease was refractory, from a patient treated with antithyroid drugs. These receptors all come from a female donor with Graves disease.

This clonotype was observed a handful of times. The CDR3, as DNA: TGTGCCAGCAGCTTAGGGACTAGCAATCAGCCCCAGCATTTT. This gives the protein CASSLGTSNQPQHF. This chain uses TRBV3-1 with TRBJ1-5, with D possibly TRBD1 on 5 matching bases. Trimming cost V 5 bases and J 0 bases, with 8 bases left between them. Looked up from germline, CDR1 is LGHDT and CDR2 is YNNKEL (reference sequence). CDR3 size: 14 residues.

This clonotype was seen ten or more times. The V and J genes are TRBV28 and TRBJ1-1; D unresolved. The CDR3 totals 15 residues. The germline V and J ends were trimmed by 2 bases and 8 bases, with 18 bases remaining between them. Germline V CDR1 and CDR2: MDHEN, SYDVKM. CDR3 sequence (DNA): TGTGCCAGCAGTTTACCGCATACCCCGTATACCGAAGCTTTCTTT. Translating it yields CASSLPHTPYTEAFF.

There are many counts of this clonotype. In DNA, the CDR3 is TGTGCCAGCTCACCGGGGGTGGGTGACGAGCAGTACTTC. Protein: CASSPGVGDEQYF. The chain links TRBV18 to TRBJ2-7, with D possibly being TRBD1 or TRBD2 (5 bases each). Germline V gives CDR1 KGHSH, CDR2 LQKENI. With 3 bases removed from V and 5 bases from J, the gap between germline ends came to 11 bases. The CDR3 has 13 amino acids. The full variable domain, in which reference TRBV18 and TRBJ2-7 provide the parts outside the CDR3, is NAGVMQNPRHLVRRRGQEARLRCSPMKGHSHVYWYRQLPEEGLKFMVYLQKENIIDESGMPKERFSAEFPKEGPSILRIQQVVRGDSAAYFCASSPGVGDEQYFGPGTRLTVT.